A selection of T cell receptor delta chains follows, all from one sample in a study of Vδ1+ human thymocytes. TCRdb reprocessed the multiplex PCR reads through CATT. Of fewer than 30,000 delta-chain clones listed, about 7% were seen once; the top ten hold around 0.91%. Input material: Vdelta1+ gamma-delta thymocytes from the thymus. Receptors originate from a girl less than two years old who had congenital heart surgery. CDR3s include the opening cysteine and the closing phenylalanine or tryptophan. D genes are given only for firm matches. Where a row states a size, it is once, few, many or the class of an expanded clone; other rows omit it.

D	size	V	J	DNA	CDR3
.	.	TRDV1	TRDJ1	TGTGCTCTTGGGGCAACCTTCCCCCCGTACACCGATAAACTCATCTTT	CALGATFPPYTDKLIF
.	.	TRDV1	TRDJ1	TGTGCTCTTGGGGGACTCCTTCCCCAGTCCGTTAAACTGGGGAGAGACACCGATAAACTCATCTTT	CALGGLLPQSVKLGRDTDKLIF
.	.	TRDV1	TRDJ1	TGTGCTCTTGGGGGCTCTACTCTGGGGAACACCGATAAACTCATCTTT	CALGGSTLGNTDKLIF
TRDD3	few	TRDV1	TRDJ1	TGTGCTCTTGGGGAACTAGAGTCTTCCCCTCGGACTACTGGGGGAGCAAGCCACTACACCGATAAACTCATCTTT	CALGELESSPRTTGGASHYTDKLIF
TRDD3	.	TRDV1	TRDJ1	TGTGCTCTTGGGGATCCCCTTCCTACGCTGTCGTACTGGGGGATACGCGATAAACTCATCTTT	CALGDPLPTLSYWGIRDKLIF
TRDD3	few	TRDV1	TRDJ1	TGTGCTCTTGGGGAATTTTCCCTCGGACCGGGGACTGAGGCCGACTGGGGGATAAGAGGACGTCTAAAACTCATCTTT	CALGEFSLGPGTEADWGIRGRLKLIF
.	.	TRDV1	TRDJ1	TGTGCTCTTGGAGAACTAATATCCCATATTCGCCCCGGGGCCGATAAACTCATCTTT	CALGELISHIRPGADKLIF
TRDD3	few	TRDV1	TRDJ1	TGTGCTCTTGGGGGGAGTATAATGCCTTCTTCCCCTACTGGGGGATTCTACAACACCGATAAACTCATCTTT	CALGGSIMPSSPTGGFYNTDKLIF
TRDD3	few	TRDV1	TRDJ1	TGTGCTCTTGGGGAACCAGGAAGAAGGAATCCTAACCCCTGGGGGATCCGGTACACCGATAAACTCATCTTT	CALGEPGRRNPNPWGIRYTDKLIF
TRDD3	few	TRDV1	TRDJ1	TGTGCTCTCGGGGAACCCCGGGGGATACCGTACACCGATAAACTCATCTTT	CALGEPRGIPYTDKLIF
TRDD3	.	TRDV1	TRDJ1	TGTGCTCTTGGGGAACTCGCACCCACGGGTTCGTACTGGGGGATTACCGATGAACTCATCTTT	CALGELAPTGSYWGITDELIF
.	few	TRDV1	TRDJ1	TGTGCTCTTGGGGACCCCGATGGGATAACTCCCGGGGGCACCGATAAACTCATCTTT	CALGDPDGITPGGTDKLIF
TRDD3	.	TRDV1	TRDJ1	TGTGCTCTTGGGGAATACCCTTTCAACGTCTGGGGGATTGTGTACACCGATAAACTCATCTTT	CALGEYPFNVWGIVYTDKLIF
TRDD3	.	TRDV1	TRDJ1	TGTGCTCTTGGGGAAGTAGGGGCGCTGGGGGATACGTGGAAACTCATCTTT	CALGEVGALGDTWKLIF
.	.	TRDV1	TRDJ1	TGTGCTCTTGGGGGCTTGGCCGGTTCCGATAAACTCATCTTT	CALGGLAGSDKLIF
TRDD3	.	TRDV1	TRDJ1	TGTGCTCTTGGGGATAGCCTTCTCTCCCTACTGGGGGATACGGGCACCGATAAACTCATCTTT	CALGDSLLSLLGDTGTDKLIF
TRDD3	few	TRDV1	TRDJ1	TGTGCTCTTGTATCTTTCCGTACTGGGGGGTCCCTTTACACCGATAAACTCATCTTT	CALVSFRTGGSLYTDKLIF
.	few	TRDV1	TRDJ1	TGTGCTCTTGGGGAACTCGGGGGACCTAGGGTGGGTTCCCGCTTTACCGATAAACTCATCTTT	CALGELGGPRVGSRFTDKLIF
.	few	TRDV1	TRDJ1	TGTGCTCTTGGGGAATCCCACTTCCTAACTGGGGTCCACACCGATAAACTCATCTTT	CALGESHFLTGVHTDKLIF
.	few	TRDV1	TRDJ1	TGTGCTCTTGGGGCAAGGCTTCCTTCCCGACCTGGGGGGGTGAACACCGATAAACTCATCTTT	CALGARLPSRPGGVNTDKLIF
.	few	TRDV1	TRDJ1	TGTGCTCTTGGGGAACTTAGGGGATCCATATACCCTCCCGTGACGTCCGATAAACTCATCTTT	CALGELRGSIYPPVTSDKLIF
.	few	TRDV1	TRDJ1	TGTGCTCTTGGGGAGCTTACCGAGGGCTGGGGTCCCCTCGCCATTTACACCGATAAACTCATCTTT	CALGELTEGWGPLAIYTDKLIF
.	few	TRDV1	TRDJ1	TGTGCTCTTGGGGAAAATGGCCCCTCAAAGAGGTACACCGATAAACTCATCTTT	CALGENGPSKRYTDKLIF